This T cell receptor beta chain was captured by sequencing in a study of shared clonotypes between healthy human individuals. Study results and limitations: Clonotype sharing across a few donors was observed for about 5.2% of naive CD4 clonotypes. A reduction in generation probabilities was seen for non-shared clonotypes relative to those shared by all four donors. Collection of samples was limited to blood; tissue repertoires likely differ.

As handled by the study authors: From ImmunoSEQ came sequences covering only the junction and carrying no quality scores, so filtering differed. The table came from immunoSEQ multiplex PCR; TCRdb's copy has only in-frame clones and leaves some out. V, J and clone size are taken as reported in that table, and D and trimming were inferred from the DNA itself. The data contain roughly 530,000 clones, less than 96% of them singletons. Comment on this clone: The antigen is not known.

The CDR3 is made up of 16 amino acids. V was trimmed by 1 base and J by 0 bases, leaving 11 bases between them. Germline CDR1 and CDR2: SGHVS and FNYEAQ. This chain connects TRBV7-6 to TRBJ2-3; no firm D call. Sequenced input: naive CD4+ T cells sorted from blood. Described subset: CD45RA+ positively selected. The TCR originated in a woman aged 25 to 39 in good health. The CDR3 spells CASSLVVAHSTDTQYF. The CDR3 DNA reads TGTGCCAGCAGCTTAGTCGTGGCCCATAGCACAGATACGCAGTATTTT.